Following are 15 T cell receptor beta chains from one sample sequenced in a study of CD4 T cells in relation to SARS-CoV-2 and coronaviruses. Clones were sequenced by immunoSEQ multiplex PCR, and TCRdb holds only the in-frame ones, with some missing. In the table there are some 22,000 clones, 72% of which are singletons. CD4+ T cells from unexposed donors were obtained before the COVID-19 pandemic (2011-2018). The cells were cultured for over eight days before CD4+ T cells were isolated. Antigens for these TCRs are unknown. The sample taken for sequencing was CD4+ T cells from PBMCs, cultured in vitro. The receptors derive from a human donor in good health.

J is TRBJ2-4 and V is TRBV18; D uncertain. Deletions cut 0 bases from V and 1 base from J, with 10 bases between. Germline V gives CDR1 KGHSH, CDR2 LQKENI. This CDR3 contains 16 residues. CDR3 DNA sequence: TGTGCCAGCTCACCACCTTCAGAGTTCGCCAAAAACATTCAGTACTTC. As protein: CASSPPSEFAKNIQYF.

The chain has TRBV2 and TRBJ2-5; tentative D call: TRBD1 (5 bases). Germline V CDR1 and CDR2: SNHLY, FYNNEI. Trimming stripped 6 bases from V and 4 bases from J, with 12 bases between. CDR3 length equals 13 residues. CDR3 protein: CASSLDSLETQYF. The CDR3, as DNA: TGTGCCAGCAGCCTAGACAGTCTAGAGACCCAGTACTTC.

This clone has just a few counts. The J gene is TRBJ1-3, the V gene TRBV4-3; D gene ambiguous. Trimming stripped 0 bases from V and 7 bases from J, with 7 bases between. Germline V CDR1 and CDR2: LGHNA, YSLEER. The CDR3 spans 13 residues. CDR3 in amino acids: CASSQDRRNTIYF. The CDR3 nucleotides are TGCGCCAGCAGCCAAGATCGCAGGAACACCATATATTTT.

This clone occurred once. This chain connects TRBV7-2 to TRBJ2-7, with 7 bases fitting TRBD1. CDR3 length equals 15 residues. V was pared by 6 bases and J by 6 bases, with 14 bases of the junction left unmatched. The V gene's germline CDR1 is SGHTA and CDR2 FQGNSA. The CDR3 nucleotides are TGTGCCAGCAGTATCACAGGGGTGGTTGTGGGCGAGCAGTACTTC. Protein sequence: CASSITGVVVGEQYF.

This clone was seen a few times. The rearrangement joins TRBV19 to TRBJ2-7, with 11 bases that match TRBD1. This CDR3 has 14 residues. The J segment lost 3 bases and the V segment lost 3 bases, leaving 1 base of the junction unmatched. Germline CDR1 reads LNHDA; CDR2 reads SQIVND (reference sequence). As DNA, the CDR3 is TGTGCCAGTAGTATTGGGACAGGGGGCTACGAGCAGTACTTC. It specifies CASSIGTGGYEQYF.

The rearrangement uses TRBV7-2 and TRBJ2-3, with 10 bases matching TRBD2. The J segment lost 15 bases and the V segment lost 4 bases, leaving 10 bases of the junction unmatched. The germline V gene has CDR1 SGHTA and CDR2 FQGNSA. The CDR3 has 13 amino acids. CDR3 sequence reads: CASSSSSGTSDYF. CDR3 in DNA: TGTGCCAGCAGCTCATCATCCGGGACTAGCGACTATTTT. The full variable domain, its missing parts supplied by reference TRBV7-2 and TRBJ2-3, is GAGVSQSPSNKVTEKGKDVELRCDPISGHTALYWYRQSLGQGLEFLIYFQGNSAPDKSGLPSDRFSAERTGGSVSTLTIQRTQQEDSAVYLCASSSSSGTSDYFGPGTRLTVL.

This sequence joins TRBV7-2 and TRBJ1-1; D is undetermined. The length of the CDR3 is 14 residues. The germline V and J ends were trimmed by 5 bases and 2 bases, with 12 bases remaining between them. The germline V gene encodes CDR1 SGHTA and CDR2 FQGNSA. Written as DNA, the CDR3 is TGTGCCAGCAGCGTATGGGAGAAAAACACTGAAGCTTTCTTT. Protein: CASSVWEKNTEAFF. Supplemented by reference TRBV7-2 and TRBJ1-1, the full variable domain reads GAGVSQSPSNKVTEKGKDVELRCDPISGHTALYWYRQSLGQGLEFLIYFQGNSAPDKSGLPSDRFSAERTGGSVSTLTIQRTQQEDSAVYLCASSVWEKNTEAFFGQGTRLTVV.

The chain is built from TRBV29-1 and TRBJ2-7, with 7 bases lining up with TRBD1. Germline trimming cut 7 bases from V and 7 bases from J; bases unmatched to any gene: 13. The germline V gene encodes CDR1 SQVTM and CDR2 ANQGSEA. There are 13 residues in the CDR3. The CDR3 spells CSALRTGTREQYF. The CDR3, as DNA: TGCAGCGCCCTCCGGACAGGTACGAGGGAGCAGTACTTC.

The gene calls are TRBV6-5 and TRBJ2-7; TRBD2 matches 8 bases. The germline CDR1 and CDR2 sequences are MNHEY and SVGAGI. The CDR3 spans 14 residues. J gave up 4 bases and V 6 bases, and 8 bases lay outside the gene matches. DNA of the CDR3: TGTGCCAGCAGGCCAGCGGGAGTTTTGTACGAGCAGTACTTC. It translates to CASRPAGVLYEQYF.

This clone was seen a single time. The V gene is TRBV12-3 or TRBV12-4, the J gene TRBJ1-1; D remains unclear. V lost 2 bases, J lost 2 bases, and 6 bases lay in between. This CDR3 has 13 amino acids. CDR3 sequence (DNA): TGTGCCAGCAGTTTAACGGGTAACACTGAAGCTTTCTTT. Its protein product is CASSLTGNTEAFF.

The chain uses TRBV7-9 and TRBJ2-7; 7 positions match TRBD1. With V trimmed by 1 base and J by 0 bases, 6 bases remained unmatched. This CDR3 region has 16 residues. The V gene's germline CDR1 is SEHNR and CDR2 FQNEAQ (reference sequence). CDR3 nucleotides: TGTGCCAGCAGCTTAGTAGGGGGACAGAGCTCCTACGAGCAGTACTTC. It specifies CASSLVGGQSSYEQYF. The complete variable domain, with remaining parts taken from reference TRBV7-9 and TRBJ2-7, reads DTGVSQNPRHKITKRGQNVTFRCDPISEHNRLYWYRQTLGQGPEFLTYFQNEAQLEKSRLLSDRFSAERPKGSFSTLEIQRTEQGDSAMYLCASSLVGGQSSYEQYFGPGTRLTVT.

The chain recombines TRBV12-3 or TRBV12-4 with TRBJ1-5, with D maybe TRBD1 (5 bases). The CDR3 is 12 amino acids. The V end was cut by 7 bases, the J end by 3 bases, with 7 bases between. CDR3 in amino acids: CASKGYNQPQHF. DNA for the CDR3: TGTGCCAGCAAGGGGTACAATCAGCCCCAGCATTTT.

This chain uses TRBV5-6 with TRBJ1-4; a weak D match, TRBD1 (5 bases). Germline CDR1 is SGHDT and CDR2 is YYEEEE. Trimming pared 4 bases from V and 0 bases from J, leaving 13 bases between. The CDR3 spans 16 residues. CDR3 nucleotides: TGTGCCAGCAGCCGGAGGGGTCTAACAACTAATGAAAAACTGTTTTTT. Its translation: CASSRRGLTTNEKLFF.

The chain is built from TRBV6-2 or TRBV6-3 and TRBJ2-1; D is perhaps TRBD2 (7 bases). The CDR3 is made up of 17 amino acids. Germline V lookup: CDR1 MNHEY, CDR2 SVGEGT. The ends were cut back, 5 bases at V and 4 bases at J, with 21 bases in the middle. Here the CDR3 reads CASSRLGGGLGYNEQFF. The CDR3 bases are TGTGCCAGCAGTCGCCTAGGGGGGGGCCTTGGTTACAATGAGCAGTTCTTC.

This rearrangement joins TRBV7-2 to TRBJ2-2; 7 bases match TRBD2. CDR1 and CDR2 from the germline V gene are SGHTA and FQGNSA. After removal of 3 bases from V and 0 bases from J, the junction contained 4 bases not matched to a gene. There are 16 residues in the CDR3. CDR3 amino acids: CASSFHAGANTGELFF. The CDR3 DNA is TGTGCCAGCAGCTTCCATGCGGGGGCGAACACCGGGGAGCTGTTTTTT. The variable domain in full, completed from reference TRBV7-2 and TRBJ2-2, reads GAGVSQSPSNKVTEKGKDVELRCDPISGHTALYWYRQSLGQGLEFLIYFQGNSAPDKSGLPSDRFSAERTGGSVSTLTIQRTQQEDSAVYLCASSFHAGANTGELFFGEGSRLTVL.